Listed below are T cell receptor beta chains from one sample, sequenced in a study of tumor-infiltrating lymphocytes in primary liver carcinoma. TCRdb reanalysed the multiplex PCR reads using MiXCR and keeps one entry per CDR3 protein. Seen here are under 30,000 distinct CDR3 sequences, approximately 78% observed once, and the top ten hold 46%. The sequencing input was liver tumor tissue from sampling region 3. These receptors were taken from a man aged 35-49 years with primary liver carcinoma and hepatitis B virus infection. Each CDR3 is given with its conserved first and last residue. The order of the fields is J gene, V gene, D gene, clone size, CDR3 DNA, CDR3 protein. The D gene is left open where the match is weak. Clone size, where shown, is once, few, many, or a class for clones that have expanded.

>TRBJ2-1|TRBV5-5|NA|once
TGTGCTAGCAACTTGGTTCCCGGACGGTACAATGAGCGGTTCTTC
CASNLVPGRYNERFF
>TRBJ1-4|TRBV11-2|NA|NA
TGTGCCAGCAACTTAGACGGGTTCGCTAATGAAGAACTATTTTTT
CASNLDGFANEELFF
>TRBJ2-4|TRBV12-3/TRBV12-4|NA|NA
TGTGCCAGTAGTGTATGGGGTGGGGCGGACTTAGCCAAAAACATTCAGTACTTC
CASSVWGGADLAKNIQYF
>TRBJ2-3|TRBV4-2|TRBD2|NA
TGTGCCAGCAGCCAAGTGGCGCTTCAAGCGGGAGTGACAGATATGCAGTATTTT
CASSQVALQAGVTDMQYF
>TRBJ1-3|TRBV6-2/TRBV6-3|NA|many
TGTGCCAGCAGTTACTTGGGACCGTGGTCGGACACCGTATATTTT
CASSYLGPWSDTVYF
>TRBJ1-2|TRBV6-1|NA|NA
TGTGTCAGCAGTGAAGGGGTGTCTAATGGCTACGCCTTC
CVSSEGVSNGYAF
>TRBJ2-7|TRBV14|NA|NA
TGTGCCAGCAGCCAAGCAGGGGGGAGCTACGAGCAGTACTTC
CASSQAGGSYEQYF
>TRBJ2-5|TRBV11-2|NA|once
TGTGCCAACAGCTTAGCGAGGCTAGCACTTGGAAAAAAAGAGATCGAGTACTTC
CANSLARLALGKKEIEYF
>TRBJ1-2|TRBV4-1|NA|NA
TGCGCCAGTAGCCAAGGAGGTCGGAGCTATAGCTACACCTTC
CASSQGGRSYSYTF
>TRBJ2-5|TRBV28|TRBD2|many
TGTGCCAGCAGTTTACTTGTCGGTAGCGGGATGATTGAGACCCAGTACTTC
CASSLLVGSGMIETQYF
>TRBJ1-1|TRBV10-3|NA|NA
TGTGCCGTCAGTGGCACAGTGGACACTGAAGCATTCTTT
CAVSGTVDTEAFF
>TRBJ2-1|TRBV10-3|NA|once
TGTGCCGTCAGTGAGTCGGGACAAAAGCAGTTCTTC
CAVSESGQKQFF
>TRBJ2-1|TRBV4-2|TRBD2|NA
TGTGCCAGCAGCCAAGCGTTTAGCGGGTTACATGAGCAGTTCTTC
CASSQAFSGLHEQFF
>TRBJ2-3|TRBV6-5|NA|medium-sized
TGTGCCAGCAGCCCGGACAGCTCTAGCACAGATACGCAGTATTTT
CASSPDSSSTDTQYF
>TRBJ2-2|TRBV6-2/TRBV6-3|TRBD1|NA
TGTGCCAGCGAATCAGGGACAGAGCACACCGGGGAGCTGTTTTTT
CASESGTEHTGELFF
>TRBJ2-7|TRBV11-1|NA|NA
TGTGCCAGCAGCTTAACAGCCGGGAGATCAAGGGGCGAACAATACTTC
CASSLTAGRSRGEQYF
>TRBJ2-5|TRBV11-2|NA|NA
TGTGCTAGCAGCCAAACTCCCGGCTGGTGGAAAGAGACCCAGTACTTC
CASSQTPGWWKETQYF
>TRBJ2-2|TRBV11-1|TRBD2|NA
TGTGCTAGCAGCTCAGCGGGACTTCCTCACGCGGAGCTGTTTTTT
CASSSAGLPHAELFF
>TRBJ2-5|TRBV12-3/TRBV12-4|TRBD2|medium-sized
TGTGCCAGCAGGGCGGGTGAGCTAGCGGGAGAGACCCAGTACTTC
CASRAGELAGETQYF
>TRBJ1-5|TRBV28|NA|medium-sized
TGTGCCAGCAGTTTAACCGCCCCCTTGGGGCAGCCCCAGCATTTT
CASSLTAPLGQPQHF
>TRBJ2-2|TRBV11-1|TRBD2|NA
TGTGACAGCAGATCAGCGGGACTTCCTCCCGGGGAGCTGTTTTTC
CDSRSAGLPPGELFF
>TRBJ1-2|TRBV12-3/TRBV12-4|TRBD1|NA
TGTGCCAACAGTTTGGGGTCAGGGGGAGGGTATGGCTACATCTTC
CANSLGSGGGYGYIF
>TRBJ2-5|TRBV4-2|TRBD2|few
TGTGCCAGCAGCCCACTGGGGCTAGCGGGAGGGCCTCACGGGACCCAGCACTTC
CASSPLGLAGGPHGTQHF
>TRBJ2-4|TRBV6-6|NA|NA
TGTGCCAACAGAGGACAGCCTGGATTAGCCAAAAACATTCAGTACTTC
CANRGQPGLAKNIQYF
>TRBJ1-3|TRBV7-2|NA|NA
TGTGCCAGCAGCTTGGGGCCAGTATCTGGAAACACCATATATTTT
CASSLGPVSGNTIYF
>TRBJ2-7|TRBV6-2/TRBV6-3|NA|NA
TGTGCCAGCAGTCCTCGGACCCACCTGAGGCATTACTTC
CASSPRTHLRHYF
>TRBJ2-1|TRBV7-9|NA|once
TGTGCCAGCAGCTTACCATATCAGGGCCCTAGAACAAAGGAGCAGTTCTTC
CASSLPYQGPRTKEQFF
>TRBJ1-2|TRBV10-2|NA|NA
TGCGCCAGCAGTGGGGGCTTAGTGTCGGGGGGTAGCCGAAGATTGGGTTATGGCTACACTTTC
CASSGGLVSGGSRRLGYGYTF
>TRBJ2-3|TRBV29-1|NA|NA
TGCAGCGTTGAAAAGTGGCCTAGGATCCGGGATACGCAGTATTTT
CSVEKWPRIRDTQYF
>TRBJ2-2|TRBV6-1|TRBD2|NA
TGTGCCAACAGCGGACTAGTGGGAATGGTCGGGGAGCTGTTTTTT
CANSGLVGMVGELFF
>TRBJ2-1|TRBV28|TRBD1|many
TGTGCCAGCAGTTATGGACAGGGGACTTACAATGAGCAGTTCTTC
CASSYGQGTYNEQFF
>TRBJ2-1|TRBV7-9|NA|NA
TGTGTCAGCAGCTTACCATATCAGGGGCCTATAACAAACGAGCAGTTCTTC
CVSSLPYQGPITNEQFF
>TRBJ2-2|TRBV11-3|NA|NA
TGTACCAGGTGGCGCCTTAAACTCGTCACCGGGGAGCTGTTTTTT
CTRWRLKLVTGELFF